The T cell receptor beta chain under discussion was sequenced for a study of regulatory T cells in long-lasting Graves disease. Note on this clonotype: This could be a read error, since a much larger clone is one nucleotide away.

Losses at the gene ends were 3 bases for V and 3 bases for J; bases not matched to a gene: 1. Germline V CDR1 and CDR2: SGHTA, FQGTGA. CDR3 length equals 13 residues. The sample's time point: persistent/refractory GD, antithyroid drugs over 5 years with positive TRAb. From PBMCs, RNA was extracted and then used to make the TCR library. For TCR beta, libraries came from iRepertoire HTBI primers and Arm-PCR of CDR3 regions. TCRdb reprocessed the multiplex PCR reads with MiXCR, giving one entry per CDR3 protein. The sample yields about 300,000 distinct CDR3 sequences, under 25% seen once. V and J are TRBV7-3 and TRBJ1-1, with 7 bases matching TRBD1. The TCR was taken from a female donor with Graves disease. The sample here was peripheral blood mononuclear cells (PBMCs), taken when the disease was refractory, from a patient treated with antithyroid drugs. CDR3: CASSLTGYTEAFF. In DNA, the CDR3 is TGTGCCAGCAGCTTGACAGGGTACACTGAAGCTTTCTTT.